Presented here are 21 T cell receptor beta chains from one specimen sequenced in a study of human versus mouse CDR3 diversity and MHC coevolution. Assay: immunoSEQ multiplex PCR; the TCRdb copy retains only in-frame clones and omits some. This table holds more than 60,000 clones, about nine tenths found once. The sequencing input was naive CD4+ T cells from blood. Subset here: CD45RO-negative CD62L-positive naive CD4 T cells. The receptors here all came from a person between 25 and 69 years old in good health.

The CDR3 spells CASSFRRGGSSYNEQFF. As DNA, the CDR3 is TGCGCCAGCAGCTTTAGGCGGGGGGGTAGCTCCTACAATGAGCAGTTCTTC. This sequence joins TRBV5-1 and TRBJ2-1; 9 bases align to TRBD2. V gave up 2 bases and J gave up 0 bases; unmatched junction bases: 6. The CDR3 spans 17 residues. Germline CDR1 SGHRS, CDR2 YFSETQ.

This chain connects TRBV5-1 to TRBJ1-4; the D is unclear. CDR1 is SGHRS and CDR2 is YFSETQ in the germline V gene. Trimming took off 0 bases at V and 7 bases at J, with 7 bases between the two ends. CDR3 length: 13 residues. CDR3 in amino acids: CASSLDPGEKLFF. The CDR3 region has the DNA TGCGCCAGCAGCTTGGACCCGGGTGAAAAACTGTTTTTT. Variable domain in full (rest from reference TRBV5-1 and TRBJ1-4): KAGVTQTPRYLIKTRGQQVTLSCSPISGHRSVSWYQQTPGQGLQFLFEYFSETQRNKGNFPGRFSGRQFSNSRSEMNVSTLELGDSALYLCASSLDPGEKLFFGSGTQLSVL.

CDR3 loop: CASSFQGNTEAFF. The CDR3 nucleotides are TGTGCCAGCAGCTTTCAGGGGAACACTGAAGCTTTCTTT. V gene TRBV11-2 combines with J gene TRBJ1-1, with D maybe TRBD1 (5 bases). Trimming took 3 bases from V and 1 from J, leaving 6 bases between them. Per germline, CDR1 SGHAT and CDR2 FQNNGV. CDR3 length: 13 residues.

This sequence joins TRBV9 and TRBJ1-3; D remains unclear. CDR3 length equals 13 residues. Per germline, CDR1 SGDLS and CDR2 YYNGEE. Trimming removed 3 bases from V and 4 bases from J, with 8 bases in between. The DNA of the CDR3 is TGTGCCAGCAGCGATACAACAGGAAACACCATATATTTT. Its protein product is CASSDTTGNTIYF.

This chain connects TRBV5-5 to TRBJ1-1, with D perhaps TRBD1 (6 bases). Trimming removed 0 bases from V and 2 bases from J, with 14 bases in between. Germline V gene sequence: CDR1 SGHKS, CDR2 YYEKEE (reference sequence). The CDR3 extends over 16 amino acids. The CDR3 bases are TGTGCCAGCAGCTTGGATGAGGGGGTCCCAAACACTGAAGCTTTCTTT. Translation gives CASSLDEGVPNTEAFF. Full variable domain (missing parts from reference TRBV5-5 and TRBJ1-1): DAGVTQSPTHLIKTRGQQVTLRCSPISGHKSVSWYQQVLGQGPQFIFQYYEKEERGRGNFPDRFSARQFPNYSSELNVNALLLGDSALYLCASSLDEGVPNTEAFFGQGTRLTVV.

This clone came up once. DNA of the CDR3: TGCGCCAGCAGCCAAGAAGGGGCCCTTTTCACTGAAGCTTTCTTT. Protein product: CASSQEGALFTEAFF. The chain carries TRBV4-1 and TRBJ1-1; perhaps TRBD1 as D (5 bases). Germline CDR1 is MGHRA and CDR2 is YSYEKL. V lost 0 bases and J lost 4, with 12 bases in between. This CDR3 spans 15 amino acids.

The chain has TRBV19 and TRBJ2-1; tentative D call: TRBD1 (5 bases). The CDR3 has 12 amino acids. Germline V lookup: CDR1 LNHDA, CDR2 SQIVND (reference sequence). The ends were cut back, 4 bases at V and 7 bases at J, with 8 bases in the middle. CDR3 nucleotides: TGTGCCAGTAGTACAGGGTTTAATGAGCAGTTCTTC. It yields the protein CASSTGFNEQFF.

The genes are TRBV7-9 and TRBJ1-1; D is ambiguous. The V gene lost 7 bases and the J gene lost 5 bases, with 23 bases spanning the gap. There are 16 residues in the CDR3. Germline-derived CDR1 and CDR2 are SEHNR and FQNEAQ (reference sequence). The CDR3 bases are TGTGCCAGCACTGAATACCGGGCGGGGTTAAGGACTGAAGCTTTCTTT. Encoded protein: CASTEYRAGLRTEAFF.

The chain joins TRBV30 to TRBJ1-1; D is unresolved. Trimming pared 4 bases from V and 4 bases from J, leaving 10 bases between. This CDR3 comprises 12 residues. Germline V gene sequence: CDR1 GTSNPN, CDR2 SVGIG (reference sequence). CDR3 loop: CAWKSWATEAFF. CDR3 coding DNA: TGTGCCTGGAAATCCTGGGCCACTGAAGCTTTCTTT. Filled out from reference TRBV30 and TRBJ1-1, the complete variable domain reads SQTIHQWPATLVQPVGSPLSLECTVEGTSNPNLYWYRQAAGRGLQLLFYSVGIGQISSEVPQNLSASRPQDRQFILSSKKLLLSDSGFYLCAWKSWATEAFFGQGTRLTVV.

The chain employs TRBV10-3 and TRBJ2-1; 12 bases map to TRBD2. Unmatched junction bases numbered 13, after V lost 4 bases and J lost 6 bases. CDR1 is ENHRY, CDR2 SYGVKD, per germline. The CDR3 is 18 amino acids. The DNA of the CDR3 is TGTGCCATCAGTGGACTAGCGGGGGATCAGGGTTGGGGCAATGAGCAGTTCTTC. It is translated as CAISGLAGDQGWGNEQFF.

The chain couples TRBV5-6 to TRBJ2-2, with 10 positions matching TRBD2. CDR3 length: 16 amino acids. Germline CDR1 SGHDT, CDR2 YYEEEE. Germline trimming cut 1 base from V and 5 bases from J; bases unmatched to any gene: 5. The CDR3 DNA reads TGTGCCAGCAGCTTGTTGCCTAGCGGGAGTACCGGGGAGCTGTTTTTT. Translated: CASSLLPSGSTGELFF. Supplemented by reference TRBV5-6 and TRBJ2-2, the full variable domain reads DAGVTQSPTHLIKTRGQQVTLRCSPKSGHDTVSWYQQALGQGPQFIFQYYEEEERQRGNFPDRFSGHQFPNYSSELNVNALLLGDSALYLCASSLLPSGSTGELFFGEGSRLTVL.

The rearrangement uses TRBV28 and TRBJ2-7, with D maybe TRBD2 (6 bases). Germline assignment: CDR1 MDHEN and CDR2 SYDVKM. V was pared by 2 bases and J by 5 bases, with 10 bases between. The CDR3 runs 13 residues. Written as DNA, the CDR3 is TGTGCCAGCAGTTTACGACTAGACCACGAGCAGTACTTC. It translates to CASSLRLDHEQYF.

The V call is TRBV5-1, the J call TRBJ1-1, with a tentative D call TRBD1 (6 bases). CDR1 is SGHRS and CDR2 is YFSETQ in the germline V gene. The germline V and J ends were trimmed by 5 bases and 8 bases, with 16 bases remaining between them. This CDR3 region has 13 residues. This CDR3 is CASSFPSDREAFF. CDR3 sequence (DNA): TGCGCCAGCAGTTTTCCTTCCGACAGGGAAGCTTTCTTT.

This clone was counted once. The chain has TRBV7-7 and TRBJ2-5; D may be TRBD2 (6 bases). CDR1 is SSHAT and CDR2 is FNYEAQ in the germline V gene (reference sequence). Trimming took off 1 base at V and 2 bases at J, with 17 bases between the two ends. This CDR3 is 17 amino acids long. CDR3 DNA sequence: TGTGCCAGCAGCTTAGGCCCTCAGGGAGGATCACAAGAGACCCAGTACTTC. It translates to CASSLGPQGGSQETQYF. Full variable domain (missing parts from reference TRBV7-7 and TRBJ2-5): GAGVSQSPRYKVTKRGQDVTLRCDPISSHATLYWYQQALGQGPEFLTYFNYEAQPDKSGLPSDRFSAERPEGSISTLTIQRTEQRDSAMYRCASSLGPQGGSQETQYFGPGTRLLVL.

Regarding this clone: The identical CDR3 is also encoded by other nucleotide sequences in the sample. The chain is built from TRBV9 and TRBJ2-2; a possible D gene is TRBD2 (7 bases). CDR1 is SGDLS, CDR2 YYNGEE, per germline. Trimming cost V 0 bases and J 4 bases, with 10 bases left between them. CDR3 size: 15 residues. CDR3 protein: CASSVAGGGTGELFF. CDR3 sequence (DNA): TGTGCCAGCAGCGTAGCGGGGGGCGGCACCGGGGAGCTGTTTTTT.

The chain has TRBV29-1 and TRBJ2-1, with D possibly matching TRBD2 (7 bases). This CDR3 contains 16 residues. Per the germline V gene, CDR1 is SQVTM and CDR2 is ANQGSEA. The V gene lost 5 bases and the J gene lost 6 bases, with 23 bases spanning the gap. The CDR3 loop reads CSVLWAVGGLVNEQFF. The CDR3 DNA reads as TGCAGCGTTCTTTGGGCAGTGGGGGGGCTCGTCAATGAGCAGTTCTTC.

This chain joins TRBV6-5 and TRBJ1-4; 7 bases are a match to TRBD1. This CDR3 is 13 amino acids long. The germline V gene has CDR1 MNHEY and CDR2 SVGAGI. Losses at the gene ends were 5 bases for V and 10 bases for J; bases not matched to a gene: 7. The CDR3 DNA reads as TGTGCCAGCAGTGGGGACAGCGGAAGAAAACTGTTTTTT. This gives the protein CASSGDSGRKLFF.

The chain links TRBV30 to TRBJ2-3; 15 bases line up with TRBD2. Germline V gives CDR1 GTSNPN, CDR2 SVGIG (reference sequence). With V trimmed by 5 bases and J by 9 bases, 9 bases remained unmatched. The CDR3 spans 15 residues. The CDR3 protein is CAWGPPGLAGGTQYF. In DNA form, the CDR3 reads TGTGCCTGGGGCCCCCCGGGACTAGCGGGAGGAACGCAGTATTTT.

The chain employs TRBV28 and TRBJ2-7; TRBD2 might be the D (7 bases). Trimming pared 6 bases from V and 2 bases from J, leaving 11 bases between. CDR3 size: 13 residues. Per germline, CDR1 MDHEN and CDR2 SYDVKM. The CDR3 DNA is TGTGCCAGCAGCCTGGGGGGGCCCTACGAGCAGTACTTC. Translating it yields CASSLGGPYEQYF.

V gene TRBV5-1 combines with J gene TRBJ2-5, with D hard to call. Germline CDR1 reads SGHRS; CDR2 reads YFSETQ. This CDR3 has 14 amino acids. Between the trimmed V and J ends, which lost 4 bases and 2 bases, there was a span of 12 bases. The CDR3 DNA follows: TGCGCCAGCAGCGTGGACGCGCCGCAAGAGACCCAGTACTTC. It encodes CASSVDAPQETQYF.

The J gene is TRBJ1-1, the V gene TRBV30; 12 nucleotides align to TRBD1. V lost 4 bases and J lost 4; bases outside the gene matches: 10. This CDR3 has 16 amino acids. CDR1 and CDR2 from the germline V gene are GTSNPN and SVGIG (reference sequence). CDR3 DNA: TGTGCCTGGAAAACCGGGACAGGGGGCTTTGGCACTGAAGCTTTCTTT. This codes for CAWKTGTGGFGTEAFF.